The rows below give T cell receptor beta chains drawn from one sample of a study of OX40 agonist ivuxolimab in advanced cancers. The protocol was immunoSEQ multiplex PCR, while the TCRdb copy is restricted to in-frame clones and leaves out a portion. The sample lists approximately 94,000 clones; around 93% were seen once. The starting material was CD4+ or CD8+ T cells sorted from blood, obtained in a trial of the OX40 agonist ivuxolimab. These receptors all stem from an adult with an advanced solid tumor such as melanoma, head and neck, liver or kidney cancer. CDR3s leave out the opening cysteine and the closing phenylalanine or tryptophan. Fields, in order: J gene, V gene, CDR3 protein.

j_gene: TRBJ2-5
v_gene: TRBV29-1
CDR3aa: SVVGRPGETQY

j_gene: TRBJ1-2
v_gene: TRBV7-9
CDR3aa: ASSLTSGGYT

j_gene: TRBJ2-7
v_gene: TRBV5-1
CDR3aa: ASSAERGQGPYEQY

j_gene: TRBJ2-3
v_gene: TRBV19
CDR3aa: ASNTAGVGDTQY

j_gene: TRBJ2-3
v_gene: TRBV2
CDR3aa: ASRKLAGTDTQY

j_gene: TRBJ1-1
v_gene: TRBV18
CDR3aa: ASSPQGQGSNTEAF

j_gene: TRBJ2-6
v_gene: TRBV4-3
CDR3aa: ASSHARGGSSGANVLT

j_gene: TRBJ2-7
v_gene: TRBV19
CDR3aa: ASTSPRRNIAYEQY

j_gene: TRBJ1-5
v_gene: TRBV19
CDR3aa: ASSTSDRGRGQPQH

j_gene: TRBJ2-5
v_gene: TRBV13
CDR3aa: ASSLGRDRGETQY

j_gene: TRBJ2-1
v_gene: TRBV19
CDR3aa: ASSKTGGDEQF

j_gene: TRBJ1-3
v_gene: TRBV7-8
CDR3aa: ASTTEGALGRNTIY

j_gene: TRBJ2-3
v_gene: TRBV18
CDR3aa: ASSPQRTPNTDTQY

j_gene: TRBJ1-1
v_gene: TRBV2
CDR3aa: ASRTGSTEAF

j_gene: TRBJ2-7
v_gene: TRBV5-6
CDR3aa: ASSPLGSGYYEQY

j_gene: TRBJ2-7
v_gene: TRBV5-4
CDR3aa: ASSLGGSVTGSYEQY